Listed below are T cell receptor beta chains from one sample, sequenced in a study of CXCR3-negative and CXCR3-positive naive CD8 T cells. Each CDR3 protein gets one entry in TCRdb, which reprocessed the 5' RACE reads and gives no DNA. This table lists about 45,000 distinct CDR3 sequences. Sequencing was done on a sample of memory CD8+ T cells from blood. The receptor source for this set is a human donor in good health. Some clones in this sample may be carry-over from other donors' samples. CDR3s include the opening cysteine and the closing phenylalanine or tryptophan.

v_gene: TRBV4-3
j_gene: TRBJ1-2
CDR3aa: CASTEGTGNYGGYTF

v_gene: TRBV20-1
j_gene: TRBJ2-1
CDR3aa: CSARVVPLNEHLF

v_gene: TRBV6-2/TRBV6-3
j_gene: TRBJ1-2
CDR3aa: CASRETANYGYTF

v_gene: TRBV29-1
j_gene: TRBJ2-7
CDR3aa: CSVERTGHSYEQYF

v_gene: TRBV14
j_gene: TRBJ2-2
CDR3aa: CASSRTSGSTGELFF

v_gene: TRBV5-5
j_gene: TRBJ2-7
CDR3aa: CASSLALSYEQYF

v_gene: TRBV15
j_gene: TRBJ1-1
CDR3aa: CATSRPFRHPYTEAFF

v_gene: TRBV5-1
j_gene: TRBJ1-5
CDR3aa: CASSMDGGSNQPQHF

v_gene: TRBV27
j_gene: TRBJ1-6
CDR3aa: CASSFNQGPLHF

v_gene: TRBV4-1
j_gene: TRBJ1-6
CDR3aa: CASSQGQGAHSPLHF

v_gene: TRBV6-4
j_gene: TRBJ1-2
CDR3aa: CASSDSVTGGYTF

v_gene: TRBV29-1
j_gene: TRBJ1-5
CDR3aa: CSALWAKNQPQHF

v_gene: TRBV2
j_gene: TRBJ2-7
CDR3aa: CASSKFSSGGPAISYEQYF

v_gene: TRBV5-1
j_gene: TRBJ2-1
CDR3aa: CASSLGLSRGNEQFF

v_gene: TRBV29-1
j_gene: TRBJ2-1
CDR3aa: CSVESGYGEQFF

v_gene: TRBV6-6
j_gene: TRBJ2-7
CDR3aa: CASSPRDGTYEQYF

v_gene: TRBV20-1
j_gene: TRBJ2-3
CDR3aa: CSAIEESPADTQYF

v_gene: TRBV20-1
j_gene: TRBJ2-7
CDR3aa: CSAKPGLLYEQYF

v_gene: TRBV6-1
j_gene: TRBJ2-1
CDR3aa: CASSERPTGVEQFF

v_gene: TRBV7-2
j_gene: TRBJ2-1
CDR3aa: CASSLSGLSYNEQFF

v_gene: TRBV7-9
j_gene: TRBJ1-6
CDR3aa: CASSIPRANSPLHF

v_gene: TRBV2
j_gene: TRBJ2-7
CDR3aa: CASRGAQGVAYEQYF

v_gene: TRBV20-1
j_gene: TRBJ2-7
CDR3aa: CSAKMGEEAYEQYF